The sequence of this TCR beta chain was determined in a study of cytomegalovirus exposure and HLA in healthy donors. PCR amplification relied on 60 Vbeta primers (plus 13 Jbeta primers). Authors' processing steps: Around 83 million unique TCR beta chains, roughly 11 million shared, were counted in a later analysis. Only in-frame clones appear in the TCRdb table, and some are missing; sequencing was by immunoSEQ multiplex PCR. V, J and clone size are those of that table, while D and trimming were read from the DNA. Of 150,000 to 200,000 clones in the sample, approximately 84% were seen once. Trimming stripped 8 bases from V and 4 bases from J, with 17 bases between. The CDR3 contains 13 residues. Looked up from germline, CDR1 is SQVTM and CDR2 is ANQGSEA.

The receptor comes from a woman aged 40 to 55 in good health and CMV-seropositive. The chain recombines TRBV29-1 with TRBJ1-2; D remains unclear. The specimen was PBMCs. CDR3 coding DNA: TGCAGCTTCCAAATGAGGTTGGGCTATGGCTACACCTTC. Translated: CSFQMRLGYGYTF.